Detailed here is one T cell receptor (beta chain). The table lists this clonotype with a few counts. Its cognate antigen has yet to be identified. The record has no base qualities; no much larger clone is one base away. This record comes from a study of response to subunit inactivated influenza vaccine listed by TCRdb under 2018. Some background on the complete study: To follow how T cells responded to a trivalent subunit inactivated influenza vaccine, the researchers relied on deep quantitative profiling of the T cell receptor repertoire. What the research found in general, with its limitations: The authors suggested that each seasonal influenza vaccination may recruit only a limited number of new T cells.

Here V drops 3 bases and J drops 4 bases, and the junction holds 9 bases not matched to any gene. CDR1 DFQATT and CDR2 SNEGSKA were looked up in the germline V gene (reference sequence). Including cysteine and phenylalanine, the CDR3 has 14 amino acids. Solely the CDR3 DNA is kept, with 42 bases framed from the first base. The protocol used for the library was RT-PCR. TCRdb lists the instrument as Illumina HiSeq 2500. TCRdb passed the public sequencing reads through fastp at Q25 and MiXCR, retaining productive beta sequences. Every entry covers one CDR3 protein and lists the most common genes and DNA from its rows. The sample table holds hundreds of thousands of distinct CDR3 sequences, of which around 11% were seen once. Roughly a tenth of the sample is in the top ten clones.

This material consisted of PBMCs from blood, taken on the day of vaccination. The rearrangement combines TRBV20-1 with TRBJ2-7; TRBD1 matches 7 bases in the middle. This clonotype was sampled from a man aged 45-60 years who received an inactivated influenza vaccine. Donor details come from another sample of the same person, matched by shared clones. The CDR3 protein is CSASPGQTIYEQYF. The nucleotide sequence reads TGCAGTGCTAGTCCGGGACAGACAATTTACGAGCAGTACTTC.